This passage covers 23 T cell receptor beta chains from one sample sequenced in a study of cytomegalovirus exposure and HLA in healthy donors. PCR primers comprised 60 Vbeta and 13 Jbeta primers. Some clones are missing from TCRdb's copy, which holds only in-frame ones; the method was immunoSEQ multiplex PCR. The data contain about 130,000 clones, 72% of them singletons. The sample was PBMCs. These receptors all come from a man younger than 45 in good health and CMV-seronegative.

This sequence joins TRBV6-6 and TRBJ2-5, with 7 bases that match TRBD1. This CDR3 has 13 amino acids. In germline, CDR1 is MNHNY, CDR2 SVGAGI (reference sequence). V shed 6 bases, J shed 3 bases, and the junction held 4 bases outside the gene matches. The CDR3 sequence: CASRHQGEETQYF. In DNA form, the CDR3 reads TGTGCCAGCAGGCATCAGGGGGAAGAGACCCAGTACTTC.

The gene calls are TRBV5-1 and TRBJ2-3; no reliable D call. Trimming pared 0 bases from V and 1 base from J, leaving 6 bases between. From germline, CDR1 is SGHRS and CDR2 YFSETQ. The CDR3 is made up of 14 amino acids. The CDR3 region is CASSLDIGTDTQYF. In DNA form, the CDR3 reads TGCGCCAGCAGCTTGGATATTGGCACAGATACGCAGTATTTT.

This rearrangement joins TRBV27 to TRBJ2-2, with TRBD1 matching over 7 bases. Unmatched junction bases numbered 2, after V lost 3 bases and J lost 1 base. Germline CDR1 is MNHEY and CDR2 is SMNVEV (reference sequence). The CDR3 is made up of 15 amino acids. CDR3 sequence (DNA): TGTGCCAGCAGTTTCCAGGGGGAGAACACCGGGGAGCTGTTTTTT. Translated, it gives CASSFQGENTGELFF.

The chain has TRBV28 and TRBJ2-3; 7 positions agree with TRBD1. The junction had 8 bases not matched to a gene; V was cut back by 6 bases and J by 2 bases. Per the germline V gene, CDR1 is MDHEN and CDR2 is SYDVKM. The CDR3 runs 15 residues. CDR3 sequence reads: CASSPTDRDTDTQYF. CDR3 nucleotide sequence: TGTGCCAGCAGCCCTACCGACAGGGACACAGATACGCAGTATTTT.

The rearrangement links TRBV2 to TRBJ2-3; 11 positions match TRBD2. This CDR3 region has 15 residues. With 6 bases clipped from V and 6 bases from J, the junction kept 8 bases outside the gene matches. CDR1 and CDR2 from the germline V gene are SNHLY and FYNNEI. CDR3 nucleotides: TGTGCCAGCAGAACAATAGCGGGGGGGATGGATACGCAGTATTTT. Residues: CASRTIAGGMDTQYF.

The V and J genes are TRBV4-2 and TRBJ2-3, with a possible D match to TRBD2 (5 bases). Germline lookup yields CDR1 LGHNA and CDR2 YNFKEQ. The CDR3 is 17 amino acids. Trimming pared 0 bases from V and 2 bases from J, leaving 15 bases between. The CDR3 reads CASSQDSSPDYTDTQYF. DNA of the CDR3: TGTGCCAGCAGCCAAGACAGTTCTCCCGACTACACAGATACGCAGTATTTT.

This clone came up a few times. The CDR3 loop is CASSRGQQTNYGYTF. The DNA for the CDR3 is TGCGCCAGCAGTCGCGGACAGCAAACTAACTATGGCTACACCTTC. This chain uses TRBV4-1 with TRBJ1-2; the D gene is possibly TRBD1 (6 bases). V was trimmed by 6 bases and J by 0 bases, leaving 14 bases between them. The CDR3 is made up of 15 amino acids. Germline values: CDR1 MGHRA, CDR2 YSYEKL.

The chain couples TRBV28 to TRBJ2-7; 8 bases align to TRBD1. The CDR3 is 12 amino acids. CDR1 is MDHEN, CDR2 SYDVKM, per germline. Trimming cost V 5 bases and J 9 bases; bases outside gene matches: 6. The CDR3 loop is CASSAGRGPQYF. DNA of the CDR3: TGTGCCAGCAGTGCCGGCAGGGGGCCGCAGTACTTC.

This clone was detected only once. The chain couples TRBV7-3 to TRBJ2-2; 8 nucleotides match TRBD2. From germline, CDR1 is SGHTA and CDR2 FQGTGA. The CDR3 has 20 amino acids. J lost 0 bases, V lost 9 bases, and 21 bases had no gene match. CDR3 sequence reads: CARTRDPNTSGTTNTGELFF. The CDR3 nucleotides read TGTGCCAGAACTCGCGATCCGAATACTAGCGGCACGACGAACACCGGGGAGCTGTTTTTT.

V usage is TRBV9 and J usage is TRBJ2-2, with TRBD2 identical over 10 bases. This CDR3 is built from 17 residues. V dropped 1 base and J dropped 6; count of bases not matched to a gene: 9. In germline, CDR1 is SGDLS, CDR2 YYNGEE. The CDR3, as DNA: TGTGCCAGCAGCGTATCTGAAACCCTAGCGGGGGCCGGGGAGCTGTTTTTT. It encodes CASSVSETLAGAGELFF. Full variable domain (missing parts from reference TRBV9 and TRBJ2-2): DSGVTQTPKHLITATGQRVTLRCSPRSGDLSVYWYQQSLDQGLQFLIQYYNGEERAKGNILERFSAQQFPDLHSELNLSSLELGDSALYFCASSVSETLAGAGELFFGEGSRLTVL.

CDR3 in amino acids: CASSWTGTGDGYTF. CDR3 in DNA: TGTGCCAGCAGCTGGACCGGGACAGGGGATGGCTACACCTTC. The chain joins TRBV6-5 to TRBJ1-2, with 10 positions matching TRBD1. The CDR3 length is 14 residues. V lost 6 bases and J lost 6; bases outside the gene matches: 7. Looked up from germline, CDR1 is MNHEY and CDR2 is SVGAGI.

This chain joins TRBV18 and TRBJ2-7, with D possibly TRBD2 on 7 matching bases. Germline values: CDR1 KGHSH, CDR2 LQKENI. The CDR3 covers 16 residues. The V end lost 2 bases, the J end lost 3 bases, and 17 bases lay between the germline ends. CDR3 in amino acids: CASSPIRGGEDYEQYF. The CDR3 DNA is TGTGCCAGCTCACCAATAAGGGGGGGAGAGGACTACGAGCAGTACTTC.

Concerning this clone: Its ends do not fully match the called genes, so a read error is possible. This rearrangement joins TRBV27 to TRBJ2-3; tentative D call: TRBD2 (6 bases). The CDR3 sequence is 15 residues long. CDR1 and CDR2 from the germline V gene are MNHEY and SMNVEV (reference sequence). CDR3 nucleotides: TGTGCCGGCAGCCTTTCCGGTTCCCGGGGGGATACGCAGTATTTT. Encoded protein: CAGSLSGSRGDTQYF.

The CDR3 protein is CASSTGTGFWEQYF. The CDR3 bases are TGTGCCAGCAGCACCGGGACTGGCTTTTGGGAGCAGTACTTC. This rearrangement joins TRBV27 to TRBJ2-7, with TRBD2 as a possible D gene (6 bases). This CDR3 has 14 residues. V lost 6 bases and J lost 7, with 19 bases in between. Germline CDR1 MNHEY, CDR2 SMNVEV (reference sequence).

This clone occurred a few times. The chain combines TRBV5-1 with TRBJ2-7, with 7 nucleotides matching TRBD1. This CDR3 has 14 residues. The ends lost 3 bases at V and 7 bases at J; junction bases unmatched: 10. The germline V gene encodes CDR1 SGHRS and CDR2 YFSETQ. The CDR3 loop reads CASSSRQGTEEQYF. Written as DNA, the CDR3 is TGCGCCAGCAGCTCGAGACAGGGTACGGAAGAGCAGTACTTC.

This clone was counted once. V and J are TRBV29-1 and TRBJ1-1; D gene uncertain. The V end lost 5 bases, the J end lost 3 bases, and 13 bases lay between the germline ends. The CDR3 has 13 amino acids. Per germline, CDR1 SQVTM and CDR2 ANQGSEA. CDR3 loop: CSVLGEWDTEAFF. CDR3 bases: TGCAGCGTTCTCGGGGAGTGGGACACTGAAGCTTTCTTT. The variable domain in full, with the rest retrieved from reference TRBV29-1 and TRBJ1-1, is SAVISQKPSRDICQRGTSLTIQCQVDSQVTMMFWYRQQPGQSLTLIATANQGSEATYESGFVIDKFPISRPNLTFSTLTVSNMSPEDSSIYLCSVLGEWDTEAFFGQGTRLTVV.

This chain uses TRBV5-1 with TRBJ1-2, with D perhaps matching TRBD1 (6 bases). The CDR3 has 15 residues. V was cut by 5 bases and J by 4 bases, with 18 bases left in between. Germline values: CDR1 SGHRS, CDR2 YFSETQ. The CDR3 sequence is CASRVAGAPPYGYTF. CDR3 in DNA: TGCGCCAGCAGGGTGGCAGGGGCTCCCCCCTATGGCTACACCTTC.

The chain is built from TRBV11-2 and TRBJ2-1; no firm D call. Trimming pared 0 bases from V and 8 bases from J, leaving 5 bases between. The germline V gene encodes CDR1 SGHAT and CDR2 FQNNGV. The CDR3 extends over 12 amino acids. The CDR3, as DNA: TGTGCCAGCAGCTTAGATCGTGATGAGCAGTTCTTC. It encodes CASSLDRDEQFF.

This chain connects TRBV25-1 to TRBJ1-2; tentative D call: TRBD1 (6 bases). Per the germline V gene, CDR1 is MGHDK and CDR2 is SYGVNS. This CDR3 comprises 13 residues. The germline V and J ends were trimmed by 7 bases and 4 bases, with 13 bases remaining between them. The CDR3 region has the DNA TGTGCCAGCACCCACAGGGATGGCTATGGCTACACCTTC. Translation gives CASTHRDGYGYTF.

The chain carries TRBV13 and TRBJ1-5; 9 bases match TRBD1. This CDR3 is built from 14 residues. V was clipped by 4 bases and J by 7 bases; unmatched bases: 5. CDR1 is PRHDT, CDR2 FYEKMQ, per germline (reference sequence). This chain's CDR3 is CASSSQGAGQPQHF. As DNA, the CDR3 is TGTGCCAGCAGCTCACAGGGGGCTGGGCAGCCCCAGCATTTT.

The chain's CDR3 is CASSVGRGHREKLFF. The CDR3 DNA sequence: TGTGCCAGCAGCGTAGGGAGGGGCCATCGTGAAAAACTGTTTTTT. The chain combines TRBV9 with TRBJ1-4; D might be TRBD1 (5 bases). CDR3 length equals 15 residues. CDR1 and CDR2 (germline): SGDLS, YYNGEE. Trimming cost V 0 bases and J 7 bases, with 13 bases left between them.

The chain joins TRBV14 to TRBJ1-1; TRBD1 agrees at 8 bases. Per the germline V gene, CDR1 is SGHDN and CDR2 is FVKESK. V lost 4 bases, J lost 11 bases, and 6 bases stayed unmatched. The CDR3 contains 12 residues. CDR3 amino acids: CASSRGQGTAFF. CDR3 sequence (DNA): TGTGCCAGCAGCCGAGGACAGGGAACGGCTTTCTTT. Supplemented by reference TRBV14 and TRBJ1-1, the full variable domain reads EAGVTQFPSHSVIEKGQTVTLRCDPISGHDNLYWYRRVMGKEIKFLLHFVKESKQDESGMPNNRFLAERTGGTYSTLKVQPAELEDSGVYFCASSRGQGTAFFGQGTRLTVV.

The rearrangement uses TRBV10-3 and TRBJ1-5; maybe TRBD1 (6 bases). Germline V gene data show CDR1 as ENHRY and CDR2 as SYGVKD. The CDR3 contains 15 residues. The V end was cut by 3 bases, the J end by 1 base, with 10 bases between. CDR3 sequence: CAISEQGESNQPQHF. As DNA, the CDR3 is TGTGCCATCAGTGAACAGGGAGAAAGCAATCAGCCCCAGCATTTT.